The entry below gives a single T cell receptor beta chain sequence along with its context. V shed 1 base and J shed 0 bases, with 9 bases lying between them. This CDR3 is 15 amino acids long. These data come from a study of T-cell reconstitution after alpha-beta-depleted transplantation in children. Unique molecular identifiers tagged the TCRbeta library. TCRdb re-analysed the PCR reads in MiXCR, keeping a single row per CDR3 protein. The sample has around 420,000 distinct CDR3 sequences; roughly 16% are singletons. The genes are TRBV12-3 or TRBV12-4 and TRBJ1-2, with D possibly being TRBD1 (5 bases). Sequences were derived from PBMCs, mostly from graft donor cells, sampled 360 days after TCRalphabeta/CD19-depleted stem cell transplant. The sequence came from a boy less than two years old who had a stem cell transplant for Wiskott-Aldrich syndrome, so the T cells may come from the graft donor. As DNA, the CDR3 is TGTGCCAGCAGTTTAGGGGCAGGGCCTAACTATGGCTACACCTTC. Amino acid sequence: CASSLGAGPNYGYTF.